This entry lists 20 T cell receptor beta chains sequenced from one sample in a study of blood T cell repertoires in COVID-19. The method was immunoSEQ multiplex PCR; TCRdb's version includes in-frame clones alone and lacks a portion of them. The sample shows about 260,000 clones, 75% to 90% of them seen only once. Source material: peripheral blood. Every receptor here comes from a human donor in a cohort sampled during active COVID-19.

This clone was counted once. The rearrangement joins TRBV5-1 to TRBJ1-2; maybe TRBD1 (5 bases). CDR3 length equals 13 residues. CDR1 and CDR2 (germline): SGHRS, YFSETQ. Trimming removed 9 bases at V and 4 bases at J, with 16 bases between. The CDR3 bases are TGCGCCATCCCGGGGGAAGGAGGCTATGGCTACACCTTC. Amino acid sequence: CAIPGEGGYGYTF.

The J gene is TRBJ2-1, the V gene TRBV5-1, with TRBD2 identical over 16 bases. This CDR3 has 16 amino acids. The V and J ends lost 4 bases and 9 bases, in that order; junction bases with no gene match: 7. Germline loops: CDR1 SGHRS, CDR2 YFSETQ. CDR3 sequence reads: CASSRTGLAGGGEQFF. The CDR3 nucleotides are TGCGCCAGCAGCCGTACGGGACTAGCGGGAGGGGGTGAGCAGTTCTTC.

V usage is TRBV11-2 and J usage is TRBJ2-3, with 9 bases aligning to TRBD2. The germline gives CDR1 SGHAT, CDR2 FQNNGV. The CDR3 runs 17 residues. V trimming: 4 bases; J trimming: 0 bases; junction bases outside the gene matches: 8. The chain's CDR3 is CASSSGSTSGSTDTQYF. DNA for the CDR3: TGTGCCAGCAGCTCGGGATCCACTAGCGGGAGCACAGATACGCAGTATTTT. Full variable domain (remainder filled in from reference TRBV11-2 and TRBJ2-3): EAGVAQSPRYKIIEKRQSVAFWCNPISGHATLYWYQQILGQGPKLLIQFQNNGVVDDSQLPKDRFSAERLKGVDSTLKIQPAKLEDSAVYLCASSSGSTSGSTDTQYFGPGTRLTVL.

This clone appeared a single time. V and J are TRBV28 and TRBJ1-2; 9 bases map to TRBD1. The CDR3 runs to 14 residues. Unmatched junction bases numbered 8, after V lost 7 bases and J lost 5 bases. Germline lookup yields CDR1 MDHEN and CDR2 SYDVKM. CDR3 residues: CASTDKDRGYGYTF. Here the CDR3 DNA reads TGTGCCAGCACCGACAAAGACAGGGGGTATGGCTACACCTTC.

The J gene is TRBJ1-1, the V gene TRBV6-2 or TRBV6-3, with TRBD1 as a possible D gene (6 bases). The CDR3 consists of 15 residues. V lost 5 bases, J lost 4 bases, and 17 bases lay in between. The V gene's germline CDR1 is MNHEY and CDR2 SVGEGT. The CDR3 DNA is TGTGCCAGCAGTGCCCCTTCTAGGGGGACCACTGAAGCTTTCTTT. It is translated as CASSAPSRGTTEAFF.

The V call is TRBV14, the J call TRBJ2-2, with D perhaps TRBD2 (6 bases). From germline, CDR1 is SGHDN and CDR2 FVKESK. The V end was cut by 1 base, the J end by 2 bases, with 14 bases between. The CDR3 length is 17 residues. CDR3 DNA sequence: TGTGCCAGCAGCCAAGCACTTACCGGGACTAACACCGGGGAGCTGTTTTTT. Amino acid sequence: CASSQALTGTNTGELFF.

V gene TRBV7-2 combines with J gene TRBJ2-2, with a possible D match to TRBD1 (7 bases). The V end was cut by 5 bases, the J end by 4 bases, with 14 bases between. The CDR3 is 15 residues long. Germline V CDR1 and CDR2: SGHTA, FQGNSA. CDR3 amino acids: CASSNRGGPTGELFF. CDR3 DNA sequence: TGTGCCAGCAGCAACAGGGGAGGTCCCACCGGGGAGCTGTTTTTT.

CDR3 nucleotides: TGTGCCAGCAGCCGGACAGCGCAAACCCAAGAGACCCAGTACTTC. Translated, it gives CASSRTAQTQETQYF. The chain is built from TRBV2 and TRBJ2-5; the D gene is possibly TRBD1 (6 bases). The CDR3 spans 15 residues. CDR1 is SNHLY and CDR2 is FYNNEI in the germline V gene. Trimming left V 6 bases short and J 1 base short, with 15 bases between.

This clone was counted a single time. This chain uses TRBV3-1 (or the pseudogene TRBV3-2) with TRBJ2-1; the match to TRBD2 covers 12 bases. Germline V gene data show CDR1 as LGHDT and CDR2 as YNNKEL (reference sequence). The CDR3 extends over 15 amino acids. The ends lost 5 bases at V and 8 bases at J; junction bases unmatched: 7. The DNA of the CDR3 is TGTGCCAGCAGCACCCTAGCGGGAGGGCCCTATGAGCAGTTCTTC. Its protein is CASSTLAGGPYEQFF.

This clone was seen just once. V gene TRBV24-1 combines with J gene TRBJ2-5, with D possibly matching TRBD2 (7 bases). V lost 3 bases and J 4 bases, leaving 14 bases between the germline ends. Looked up from germline, CDR1 is KGHDR and CDR2 is SFDVKD. CDR3 length: 15 residues. CDR3 nucleotides: TGTGCCACCAGTGATCCTACAGGGAGGGTAGAGACCCAGTACTTC. Translated: CATSDPTGRVETQYF.

The chain joins TRBV12-3 or TRBV12-4 to TRBJ1-2; D possibly corresponds to TRBD1 (6 bases). The V gene lost 4 bases and the J gene lost 7 bases, with 13 bases spanning the gap. This CDR3 is built from 13 residues. The CDR3 DNA sequence: TGTGCCAGCAGTTCCACCCCAGGGGCTGGCTACACCTTC. Translating it yields CASSSTPGAGYTF.

V usage is TRBV27 and J usage is TRBJ2-7; 9 nucleotides line up with TRBD1. CDR1 MNHEY and CDR2 SMNVEV come from the germline V gene (reference sequence). The CDR3 is 18 residues long. J gave up 3 bases and V 7 bases, and 19 bases lay outside the gene matches. The CDR3: CASNPSGTGRFAVYEQYF. The CDR3, as DNA: TGTGCCAGCAACCCCTCAGGGACAGGGAGGTTTGCGGTCTACGAGCAGTACTTC.

This chain uses TRBV6-5 with TRBJ1-2; TRBD1 might be the D (5 bases). CDR3 length: 16 residues. The ends were cut back, 0 bases at V and 5 bases at J, with 16 bases in the middle. CDR1 and CDR2 from the germline V gene are MNHEY and SVGAGI. CDR3 amino acids: CASSYSTGGFGYGYTF. CDR3 bases: TGTGCCAGCAGTTACTCAACGGGGGGGTTTGGATATGGCTACACCTTC.

This chain connects TRBV5-5 to TRBJ1-2; 10 bases align to TRBD1. Germline trimming cut 4 bases from V and 8 bases from J; bases unmatched to any gene: 8. Germline V CDR1 and CDR2: SGHKS, YYEKEE (reference sequence). This CDR3 spans 14 amino acids. CDR3 DNA: TGTGCCAGCAGCCGAAGACAGGGGGCGGGCGGCTACACCTTC. Translated, it gives CASSRRQGAGGYTF.

This clone showed up just once. The V call is TRBV7-9, the J call TRBJ2-7; possibly TRBD1 for D (5 bases). The V gene's germline CDR1 is SEHNR and CDR2 FQNEAQ (reference sequence). V was clipped by 5 bases and J by 3 bases, with 17 bases between them. CDR3 size: 15 residues. The CDR3 protein is CASSLPSQGSYEQYF. In DNA, the CDR3 is TGTGCCAGCAGCCTCCCCTCCCAGGGAAGCTACGAGCAGTACTTC.

This sequence joins TRBV5-6 and TRBJ2-1, with D perhaps matching TRBD1 (6 bases). Germline V lookup: CDR1 SGHDT, CDR2 YYEEEE. V dropped 5 bases and J dropped 9 bases, with 9 bases sitting between them. The CDR3 sequence is 11 residues long. CDR3 sequence (DNA): TGTGCCAGCAGTCGGACAGTTGAGCAGTTCTTC. This encodes CASSRTVEQFF. The full variable domain, in which reference TRBV5-6 and TRBJ2-1 provide the parts outside the CDR3, is DAGVTQSPTHLIKTRGQQVTLRCSPKSGHDTVSWYQQALGQGPQFIFQYYEEEERQRGNFPDRFSGHQFPNYSSELNVNALLLGDSALYLCASSRTVEQFFGPGTRLTVL.

The chain is built from TRBV5-4 and TRBJ2-7, with 8 bases matching TRBD1. V was pared by 4 bases and J by 5 bases, with 8 bases of the junction left unmatched. This CDR3 is built from 14 residues. Germline CDR1 SGHNT, CDR2 YYREEE (reference sequence). CDR3: CASSNKDRVNEQYF. CDR3 in DNA: TGTGCCAGCAGCAATAAGGACAGGGTCAACGAGCAGTACTTC.

The rearrangement joins TRBV14 to TRBJ1-1; D is undetermined. The CDR3 loop spans 14 amino acids. The V and J ends lost 0 bases and 6 bases respectively, with 11 bases between them. The germline V gene has CDR1 SGHDN and CDR2 FVKESK. The CDR3 loop is CASSQEAGRAEAFF. In nucleotides, the CDR3 is TGTGCCAGCAGCCAAGAGGCGGGGAGGGCTGAAGCTTTCTTT. Complete variable domain (other parts from reference TRBV14 and TRBJ1-1): EAGVTQFPSHSVIEKGQTVTLRCDPISGHDNLYWYRRVMGKEIKFLLHFVKESKQDESGMPNNRFLAERTGGTYSTLKVQPAELEDSGVYFCASSQEAGRAEAFFGQGTRLTVV.

V and J are TRBV5-4 and TRBJ2-7, with D unresolved. Germline CDR1 and CDR2: SGHNT and YYREEE (reference sequence). V lost 2 bases and J lost 7, with 10 bases in between. This CDR3 is 12 amino acids long. This CDR3 reads CASSFPAGEQYF. The CDR3, as DNA: TGTGCCAGCAGCTTCCCCGCCGGGGAGCAGTACTTC.

This clone was observed a few times. The gene calls are TRBV15 and TRBJ2-3; 12 nucleotides align to TRBD2. The CDR3 has 16 amino acids. CDR1 and CDR2 (germline): LNHNV, YYDKDF (reference sequence). Unmatched junction bases numbered 4, after V lost 1 base and J lost 5 bases. CDR3 sequence (DNA): TGTGCCACCAGCAGAGTCCTAGCGGGGGGGGAAGATACGCAGTATTTT. It yields the protein CATSRVLAGGEDTQYF.